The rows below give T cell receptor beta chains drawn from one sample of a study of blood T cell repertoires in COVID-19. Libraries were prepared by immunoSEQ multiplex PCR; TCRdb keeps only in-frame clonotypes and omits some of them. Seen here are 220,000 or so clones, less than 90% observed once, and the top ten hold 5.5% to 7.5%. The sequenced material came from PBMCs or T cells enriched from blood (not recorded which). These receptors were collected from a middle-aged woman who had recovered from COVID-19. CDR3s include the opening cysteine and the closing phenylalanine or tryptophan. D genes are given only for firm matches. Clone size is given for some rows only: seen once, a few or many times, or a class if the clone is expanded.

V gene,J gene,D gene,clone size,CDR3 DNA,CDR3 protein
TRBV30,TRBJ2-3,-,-,TGTGCCTGGAGTACCGCCTCCCTACTAGTTGATACGCAGTATTTT,CAWSTASLLVDTQYF
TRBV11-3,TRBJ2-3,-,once,TGTGCCAGCAGCCCTACCCTTGCAATTGAAGATACGCAGTATTTT,CASSPTLAIEDTQYF
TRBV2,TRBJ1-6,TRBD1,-,TGTGCCAGCCTGACACTGACAGGGGGCCGTTCACCCCTCCACTTT,CASLTLTGGRSPLHF
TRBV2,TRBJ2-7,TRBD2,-,TGTGCCAGCAACCGGGAGGGCTACGAGCAGTACTTC,CASNREGYEQYF
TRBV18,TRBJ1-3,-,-,TGTGCCAGCTCCCCAAGTACCAACTCCCCGGGAAACACCATATATTTT,CASSPSTNSPGNTIYF
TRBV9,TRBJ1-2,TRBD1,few,TGTGCCAGCAGTCTAGACGGGACAGGGAATTATGGCTACACCTTC,CASSLDGTGNYGYTF
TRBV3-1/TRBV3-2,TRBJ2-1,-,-,TGTGCCAGCAGCCCCCAAGGGGCTCAGTACAATGAGCAGTTCTTC,CASSPQGAQYNEQFF
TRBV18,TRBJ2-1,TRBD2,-,TGTGCCAGCTCACCCACAGGAGCGGGAGGGCCCAATGAGCAGTTCTTC,CASSPTGAGGPNEQFF
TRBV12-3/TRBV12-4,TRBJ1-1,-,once,TGTGCCAGCAGTTTACTCGTGAACACTGAAGCTTTCTTT,CASSLLVNTEAFF
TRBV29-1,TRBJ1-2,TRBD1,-,TGCAGCGTTACCGGGACAGGGTCTTCTAACTATGGCTACACCTTC,CSVTGTGSSNYGYTF
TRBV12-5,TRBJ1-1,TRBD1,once,TGTGCTAGTGGCGTCGACAGGGTAGGAGTCACTGAAGCTTTCTTT,CASGVDRVGVTEAFF
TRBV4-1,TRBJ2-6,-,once,TGCGCCAGCAGCCCCAGACACCCCCCAACTGGGGCCAACGTCCTGACTTTC,CASSPRHPPTGANVLTF
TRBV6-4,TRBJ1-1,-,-,TGTGCCAGCAGGCCGGGACAAAACACTGAAGCTTTCTTT,CASRPGQNTEAFF
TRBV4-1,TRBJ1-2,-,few,TGCGCCAGCAGCCAAGATTCACAGGGAAGTTATGGCTACACCTTC,CASSQDSQGSYGYTF
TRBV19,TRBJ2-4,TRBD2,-,TGTGCCAGTATGAGCGGGAGGGGTAACATTCAGTACTTC,CASMSGRGNIQYF
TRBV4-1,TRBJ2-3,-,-,TGCGCCAGCAGCCAAGTCGGCGGGGGCCCAGATACGCAGTATTTT,CASSQVGGGPDTQYF
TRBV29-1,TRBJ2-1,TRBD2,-,TGCAGCGCCGGGACTAGCGGGAGGGCCTACAATGAGCAGTTCTTC,CSAGTSGRAYNEQFF
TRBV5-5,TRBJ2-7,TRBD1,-,TGTGCCAGCAGCTTACCCCCAGGGGGCAGGGCCTCCTACGAGCAGTACTTC,CASSLPPGGRASYEQYF
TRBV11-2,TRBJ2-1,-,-,TGTGCCAGCAGCTTAGACCGGGGGAAAGTCAATGAGCAGTTCTTC,CASSLDRGKVNEQFF
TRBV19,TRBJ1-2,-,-,TGTGCCAGTAGTACGTCTTGGGCAGGGGACGGCTATGGCTACACCTTC,CASSTSWAGDGYGYTF
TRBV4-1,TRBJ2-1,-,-,TGCGCCAGCAGCCAAGAAACGGGAGCCTACAATGAGCAGTTCTTC,CASSQETGAYNEQFF
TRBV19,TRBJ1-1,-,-,TGTGCCAGTATTAGTACAGGGAACACTGAAGCTTTCTTT,CASISTGNTEAFF
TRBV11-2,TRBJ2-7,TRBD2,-,TGTGCCAGCAGCTTTTCCTTGGCGGGAGGGCTCTACGAGCAGTACTTC,CASSFSLAGGLYEQYF
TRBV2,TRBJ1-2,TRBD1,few,TGTGCCAGCAGTGAAGGGGGCCAGACAGGGTTCTATGGCTACACCTTC,CASSEGGQTGFYGYTF
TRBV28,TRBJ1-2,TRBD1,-,TGTGCCAGCAGCCGGGACAGGGGTGCTGGCTACACCTTC,CASSRDRGAGYTF
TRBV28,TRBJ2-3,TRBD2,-,TGTGCCGGAAATAGCGGGGGAAACACAGATACGCAGTATTTT,CAGNSGGNTDTQYF
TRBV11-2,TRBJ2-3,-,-,TGTGCCAGCAGCTCTATCGCAGGGGCTTTCACAGATACGCAGTATTTT,CASSSIAGAFTDTQYF
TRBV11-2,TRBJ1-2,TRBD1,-,TGTGCCAGCAGCTTAGGGACAGGCTTGGGCTACACCTTC,CASSLGTGLGYTF
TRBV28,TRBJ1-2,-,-,TGTGCCAGCAGGGGCGCAGGGAGGAATAGCTATGGCTACACCTTC,CASRGAGRNSYGYTF
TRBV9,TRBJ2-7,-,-,TGTGCCAGCAGCGTAGCGGGAGACCTCTCCTACGAGCAGTACTTC,CASSVAGDLSYEQYF
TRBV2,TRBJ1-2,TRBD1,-,TGTGCCAGCAGGGGGGGACAGAATGATAACTATGGCTACACCTTC,CASRGGQNDNYGYTF
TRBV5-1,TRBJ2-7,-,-,TGCGCCAGCAGCTTGGACAGATACGAGCAGTACTTC,CASSLDRYEQYF
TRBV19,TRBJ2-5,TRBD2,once,TGTGTTGAAGGCGCGGGTGTAGCGGGAAGTTCTGGAGAGACCCAGTACTTC,CVEGAGVAGSSGETQYF
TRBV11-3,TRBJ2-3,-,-,TGTGCCAGCAGCCCTCTGAGGGGGGGTATCACAGATACGCAGTATTTT,CASSPLRGGITDTQYF
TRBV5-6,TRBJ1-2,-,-,TGTGCCAGCAGCTCTACGACAACCTATGGCTACACCTTC,CASSSTTTYGYTF
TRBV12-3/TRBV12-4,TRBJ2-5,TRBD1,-,TGTGCCAGCAGTCCAGGGACAGGGGAGACCCAGTACTTC,CASSPGTGETQYF
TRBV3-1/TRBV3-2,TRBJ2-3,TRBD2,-,TGTGCCAGCAGCCAAGTATTTAGCGGGAGGGCCACAGATACGCAGTATTTT,CASSQVFSGRATDTQYF
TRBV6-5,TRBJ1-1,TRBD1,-,TGTGCCAGCAGTACTCGACAGGGAGGGAACACTGAAGCTTTCTTT,CASSTRQGGNTEAFF
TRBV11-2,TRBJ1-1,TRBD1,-,TGTGCCAGCAGCCCCGAACGGACAGGGACTGAAGCTTTCTTT,CASSPERTGTEAFF
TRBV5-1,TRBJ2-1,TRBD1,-,TGCGCCAGCAGCAAAACAGGGGAACGTGAGCAGTTCTTC,CASSKTGEREQFF
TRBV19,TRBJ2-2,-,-,TGTGCCAGTATCAAACAGGGCACCGGGGAGCTGTTTTTT,CASIKQGTGELFF
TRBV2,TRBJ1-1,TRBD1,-,TGTGCCAGCAGTGTTGACCAGGGGGCGGCTGAAGCTTTCTTT,CASSVDQGAAEAFF
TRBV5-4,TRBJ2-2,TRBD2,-,TGTGCCAGCAGCTCTGGACTAGCTCAAGAGTCCGGGGAGCTGTTTTTT,CASSSGLAQESGELFF
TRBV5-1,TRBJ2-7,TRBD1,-,TGCGCCAGCAGCTTAAGACAGGGGGCGGAGCGCGAGCAGTACTTC,CASSLRQGAEREQYF
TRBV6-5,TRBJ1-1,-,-,TGTGCCATCCGGACAGTGACTACTGAAGCTTTCTTT,CAIRTVTTEAFF
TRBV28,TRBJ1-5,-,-,TGTGCCAGCAGTTCGGCAGGTCATTATAGCAATCAGCCCCAGCATTTT,CASSSAGHYSNQPQHF
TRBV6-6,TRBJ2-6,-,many,TGTGCCAGCAGCCGCGGTGGGCCAGGGGGGGCCAACGTCCTGACTTTC,CASSRGGPGGANVLTF
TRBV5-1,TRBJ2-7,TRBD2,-,TGCGCCAGCAGCTTGGGTACTAGCGGGGCATTCTACGAGCAGTACTTC,CASSLGTSGAFYEQYF
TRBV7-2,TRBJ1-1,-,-,TGTGCCAGCAGTTCCCCCCAGTTTGTGAACACTGAAGCTTTCTTT,CASSSPQFVNTEAFF
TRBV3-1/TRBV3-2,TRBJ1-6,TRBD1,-,TGTGCCAGCAGGGGGACAGGGGTTTCACCCCTCCACTTT,CASRGTGVSPLHF
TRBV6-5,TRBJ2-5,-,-,TGTGCCAGCAAGACTAGGCGAGGAGAGACCCAGTACTTC,CASKTRRGETQYF